The 20 T cell receptor beta chains below all came from one sample that was sequenced in a study of cytomegalovirus exposure and HLA in healthy donors. The table came from immunoSEQ multiplex PCR; TCRdb's copy has only in-frame clones and leaves some out. Of tens of thousands of clones in the sample, around 90% were seen once. Sequencing was performed on PBMCs. Receptors were obtained from a young man in good health and CMV-seronegative.

The J gene is TRBJ2-3, the V gene TRBV12-5; possible D gene TRBD2, 6 bases. V lost 1 base and J lost 4, with 15 bases in between. The CDR3 has 16 residues. Germline V gene sequence: CDR1 LGHNT, CDR2 FRNRAP. CDR3 nucleotides: TGTGCTAGTGGTTTGGCCCCCGGGAGCATTGCAGATACGCAGTATTTT. This codes for CASGLAPGSIADTQYF.

This clone has a single count. The chain links TRBV7-2 to TRBJ1-3, with D perhaps matching TRBD1 (5 bases). The CDR3 consists of 15 residues. Trimming took 5 bases from V and 0 from J, leaving 11 bases between them. CDR1 is SGHTA, CDR2 FQGNSA, per germline. The CDR3 loop is CASSADRFSGNTIYF. DNA for the CDR3: TGTGCCAGCAGCGCAGACAGATTCTCTGGAAACACCATATATTTT.

V usage is TRBV7-9 and J usage is TRBJ1-3; 7 nucleotides line up with TRBD1. The ends lost 5 bases at V and 2 bases at J; junction bases unmatched: 9. Germline-derived CDR1 and CDR2 are SEHNR and FQNEAQ (reference sequence). The CDR3 sequence is 16 residues long. CDR3 nucleotides: TGTGCCAGCAGCATGGGAAGACAGGGCCCTGGAAACACCATATATTTT. Protein: CASSMGRQGPGNTIYF.

The gene calls are TRBV30 and TRBJ1-2; weak D call: TRBD1 (5 bases). CDR3 size: 14 residues. Germline CDR1 is GTSNPN and CDR2 is SVGIG (reference sequence). V gave up 3 bases and J gave up 8 bases, with 19 bases separating them. The CDR3 DNA sequence: TGTGCCTGGAGCGGGGGTAAACAAGCCCTGGGCTACACCTTC. Its protein is CAWSGGKQALGYTF. Complete variable domain (other parts from reference TRBV30 and TRBJ1-2): SQTIHQWPATLVQPVGSPLSLECTVEGTSNPNLYWYRQAAGRGLQLLFYSVGIGQISSEVPQNLSASRPQDRQFILSSKKLLLSDSGFYLCAWSGGKQALGYTFGSGTRLTVV.

This rearrangement joins TRBV7-2 to TRBJ2-7; 9 bases fit TRBD2. CDR3 size: 16 residues. V was pared by 2 bases and J by 0 bases, with 5 bases of the junction left unmatched. The germline CDR1 and CDR2 sequences are SGHTA and FQGNSA. The CDR3 sequence: CASSLRGGRASYEQYF. In DNA, the CDR3 is TGTGCCAGCAGCTTACGAGGCGGGAGGGCCTCCTACGAGCAGTACTTC.

The chain employs TRBV7-9 and TRBJ2-1, with 11 bases identical to TRBD2. The germline V gene encodes CDR1 SEHNR and CDR2 FQNEAQ (reference sequence). The CDR3 has 14 residues. Trimming removed 4 bases from V and 5 bases from J; junction bases left unmatched: 1. The CDR3 coding sequence is TGTGCCAGCAGCTCGACTAGCGGGGACAATGAGCAGTTCTTC. Its protein is CASSSTSGDNEQFF.

The rearrangement links TRBV19 to TRBJ2-4, with a possible D match to TRBD1 (7 bases). The CDR3 is 16 residues long. The germline V gene encodes CDR1 LNHDA and CDR2 SQIVND (reference sequence). Trimming removed 5 bases at V and 1 base at J, with 15 bases between. The CDR3 region is CASSPPGGHAKNIQYF. CDR3 DNA sequence: TGTGCCAGTAGTCCGCCAGGGGGGCACGCCAAAAACATTCAGTACTTC.

The DNA for the CDR3 is TGCGCCAGCAGCCCTGACAGGCCCCAAGAGACCCAGTACTTC. This codes for CASSPDRPQETQYF. This chain uses TRBV5-1 with TRBJ2-5; D might be TRBD1 (6 bases). V was trimmed by 4 bases and J by 1 base, leaving 11 bases between them. The CDR3 runs to 14 residues. Looked up from germline, CDR1 is SGHRS and CDR2 is YFSETQ.

This clone showed up just once. This chain joins TRBV6-1 and TRBJ2-7; a weak D match, TRBD2 (5 bases). Trimming removed 8 bases at V and 2 bases at J, with 13 bases between. The CDR3 is 13 amino acids. Germline V gene lookup returns CDR1 MNHNS and CDR2 SASEGT. The CDR3 coding sequence is TGTGCCAGCGCCCGGGATGAAACCTACGAGCAGTACTTC. Its protein is CASARDETYEQYF.

The chain carries TRBV27 and TRBJ2-1; a weak D match, TRBD2 (6 bases). Germline V lookup: CDR1 MNHEY, CDR2 SMNVEV (reference sequence). This CDR3 has 15 residues. Trimming cost V 6 bases and J 7 bases, with 19 bases left between them. The CDR3 DNA sequence: TGTGCCAGCAGCGGGGCGGGACCAGCCGAAAATGAGCAGTTCTTC. It translates to CASSGAGPAENEQFF.

The rearrangement links TRBV10-3 to TRBJ1-2, with D possibly being TRBD1 (6 bases). The CDR3 has 12 amino acids. Trimming shortened V by 0 bases and J by 10 bases, and 9 bases separated the two germline ends. CDR1 is ENHRY, CDR2 SYGVKD, per germline. The CDR3 loop reads CAISESGGTYTF. The CDR3 bases are TGTGCCATCAGTGAGTCAGGGGGAACCTACACCTTC.

This chain uses TRBV18 with TRBJ2-3; 7 bases line up with TRBD2. The V segment lost 3 bases and the J segment 2 bases; nucleotides outside the gene matches: 2. The CDR3 runs 14 residues. Germline CDR1 is KGHSH and CDR2 is LQKENI. The CDR3 loop reads CASSPGLDTDTQYF. The CDR3 DNA reads as TGTGCCAGCTCACCCGGACTAGACACAGATACGCAGTATTTT.

J is TRBJ2-1 and V is TRBV7-8, with D possibly matching TRBD2 (5 bases). Germline assignment: CDR1 SGHVS and CDR2 FQNEAQ. V was clipped by 5 bases and J by 5 bases, with 16 bases between them. There are 15 residues in the CDR3. The DNA for the CDR3 is TGTGCCAGCAGCCTCTTGGTTGCGGAGGACAATGAGCAGTTCTTC. Amino acids: CASSLLVAEDNEQFF.

V and J are TRBV9 and TRBJ2-6; weak D call: TRBD1 (6 bases). The CDR3 totals 16 residues. V shed 2 bases and J shed 1 base, with 10 bases lying between them. Looked up from germline, CDR1 is SGDLS and CDR2 is YYNGEE. Here the CDR3 DNA reads TGTGCCAGCAGCGTCGGGCAGGGGTCTGGGGCCAACGTCCTGACTTTC. This sequence encodes CASSVGQGSGANVLTF.

The chain joins TRBV4-3 to TRBJ1-4, with a tentative D call TRBD1 (5 bases). Germline-derived CDR1 and CDR2 are LGHNA and YSLEER. V lost 0 bases and J 6 bases, leaving 17 bases between the germline ends. The CDR3 has 17 residues. This CDR3 is CASSQDSRAVVYEKLFF. CDR3 nucleotides: TGCGCCAGCAGCCAAGATTCCAGGGCCGTGGTTTATGAAAAACTGTTTTTT.

This chain connects TRBV1 to TRBJ2-3; TRBD2 was called by the table and not checked on the DNA. TRBV1 is reported as a pseudogene. This CDR3 contains 14 residues. CDR3 in DNA: TGCACCAGCAGCCAAGATCCTTTGTCGGATACGCAGTATTTT. Translated, it gives CTSSQDPLSDTQYF.

DNA for the CDR3: TGCGCCAGCAGCTATTCGCCGGGACAGGGCACGAATGAGCAGTTCTTC. This sequence encodes CASSYSPGQGTNEQFF. This chain uses TRBV5-1 with TRBJ2-1, with TRBD1 matching over 9 bases. V trimming: 3 bases; J trimming: 7 bases; junction bases outside the gene matches: 11. This CDR3 comprises 16 residues. Germline V gene lookup returns CDR1 SGHRS and CDR2 YFSETQ.

V and J are TRBV29-1 and TRBJ2-7; TRBD2 matches at 9 bases. Germline-derived CDR1 and CDR2 are SQVTM and ANQGSEA. CDR3 length equals 15 residues. V gave up 4 bases and J gave up 2 bases; unmatched junction bases: 9. The CDR3: CSVVPTVAGAYEQYF. CDR3 DNA: TGCAGCGTTGTTCCAACTGTAGCGGGAGCCTACGAGCAGTACTTC.

The rearrangement links TRBV7-9 to TRBJ2-4; 9 bases align to TRBD2. Germline CDR1 is SEHNR and CDR2 is FQNEAQ (reference sequence). V shed 3 bases, J shed 7 bases, and the junction held 7 bases outside the gene matches. The CDR3 extends over 15 amino acids. The CDR3, as DNA: TGTGCCAGCAGCTTTCCGACCAGCGGGAGGAACATTCAGTACTTC. Its translation is CASSFPTSGRNIQYF.

The V call is TRBV28, the J call TRBJ2-2; D might be TRBD1 (5 bases). Germline V gene lookup returns CDR1 MDHEN and CDR2 SYDVKM. Trimming shortened V by 6 bases and J by 6 bases, and 11 bases separated the two germline ends. The CDR3 has 13 amino acids. In DNA, the CDR3 is TGTGCCAGCAGACCTCAGGGCGCCGGGGAGCTGTTTTTT. Translation gives CASRPQGAGELFF.